This TCR beta chain derives from a study of metastatic and nonmetastatic thyroid tumors. At the level of the study: For malignant and benign thyroid patients, tumor or nodule tissue and blood were the sources whose repertoires were compared.

The entire patient cohort was treatment-naive prior to thyroid surgery. TCRdb recomputed clones from the PCR reads via MiXCR. This table holds tens of thousands of clones, under 15% found once. Germline V gene sequence: CDR1 MNHNS, CDR2 SASEGT. The CDR3 contains 13 residues. V gave up 8 bases and J gave up 2 bases, with 10 bases separating them. This clone was seen ten or more times. This sequence joins TRBV6-1 and TRBJ2-1; TRBD1 might be the D (6 bases). The TCR sequence derives from a female donor with papillary thyroid cancer or a benign thyroid nodule (not recorded which). Some clones in this sample may be carry-over from other donors' samples. The material sequenced was blood. CDR3 region: CASGSGAYNEQFF. The CDR3 DNA reads as TGTGCCAGCGGTTCAGGGGCCTACAATGAGCAGTTCTTC.